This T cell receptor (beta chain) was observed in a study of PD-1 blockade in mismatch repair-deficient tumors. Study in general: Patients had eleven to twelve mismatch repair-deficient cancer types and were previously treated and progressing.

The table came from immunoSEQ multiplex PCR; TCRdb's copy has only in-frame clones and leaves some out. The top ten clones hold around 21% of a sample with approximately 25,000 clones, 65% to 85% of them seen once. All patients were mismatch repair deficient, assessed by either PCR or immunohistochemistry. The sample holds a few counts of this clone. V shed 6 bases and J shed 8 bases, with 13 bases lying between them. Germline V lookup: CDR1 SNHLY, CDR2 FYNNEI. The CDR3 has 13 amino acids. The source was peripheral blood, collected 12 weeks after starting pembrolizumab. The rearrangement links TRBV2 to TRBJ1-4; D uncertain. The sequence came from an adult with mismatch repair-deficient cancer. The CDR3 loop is CASSLVPDEKLFF. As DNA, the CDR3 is TGTGCCAGCAGCTTAGTGCCAGACGAAAAACTGTTTTTT.